This T cell receptor (beta chain) comes out of a study of identical twins. V was clipped by 1 base and J by 6 bases, with 15 bases between them. Germline-derived CDR1 and CDR2 are MNHEY and SVGAGI. This CDR3 is 15 amino acids long. TCRdb re-derived calls from the 5' RACE reads in MiXCR, one entry per CDR3 protein. The sample has roughly 480,000 distinct CDR3 sequences; less than 25% are singletons. The sample was also linked to a second study, of T cells expressing NK-cell markers.

The V call is TRBV6-5, the J call TRBJ1-1; D perhaps matches TRBD1 (6 bases). The sequence came from a young woman in good health. The specimen was CD4+ T cells sorted from blood. This CDR3 is CASSYWGPEGSEAFF. Written as DNA, the CDR3 is TGTGCCAGCAGTTACTGGGGGCCTGAGGGATCTGAAGCTTTCTTT.